This TCR beta chain originates from a study of CD8 T cells in Susac syndrome. Germline CDR1 and CDR2: SQVTM and ANQGSEA. V dropped 7 bases and J dropped 0 bases, with 11 bases sitting between them. This CDR3 has 13 residues. RNA totalling about 0.45 to 1 ug underwent reverse transcription with random hexamers. MiXCR was run by TCRdb on the immunoSEQ multiplex PCR reads, yielding one entry per CDR3 protein. The table includes roughly 120,000 distinct CDR3 sequences, 90% to 95% detected once. The chain carries TRBV29-1 and TRBJ2-3, with D unclear. The sample taken for sequencing was CD4+ T cells from PBMCs. The receptor was isolated from a human donor in good health. CDR3 residues: CSAEEGSTDTQYF. DNA of the CDR3: TGCAGCGCCGAGGAAGGCAGCACAGATACGCAGTATTTT.